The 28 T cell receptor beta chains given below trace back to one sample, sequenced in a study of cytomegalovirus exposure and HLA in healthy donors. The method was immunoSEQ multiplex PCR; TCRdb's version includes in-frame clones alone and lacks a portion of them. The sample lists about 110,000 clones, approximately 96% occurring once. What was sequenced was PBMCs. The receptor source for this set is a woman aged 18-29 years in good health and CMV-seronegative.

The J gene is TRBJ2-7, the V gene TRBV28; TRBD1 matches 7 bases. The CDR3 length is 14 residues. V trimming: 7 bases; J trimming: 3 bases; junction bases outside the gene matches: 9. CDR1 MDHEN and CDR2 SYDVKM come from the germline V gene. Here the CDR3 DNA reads TGTGCCAGCACGCACCAGGGACAGTTCTACGAGCAGTACTTC. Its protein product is CASTHQGQFYEQYF.

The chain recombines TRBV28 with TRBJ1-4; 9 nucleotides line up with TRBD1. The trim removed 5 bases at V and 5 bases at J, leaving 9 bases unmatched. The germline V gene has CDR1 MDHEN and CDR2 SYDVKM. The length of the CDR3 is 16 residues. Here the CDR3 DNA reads TGTGCCAGCAGTGGGGACGGGACAGGGTTAAATGAAAAACTGTTTTTT. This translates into CASSGDGTGLNEKLFF. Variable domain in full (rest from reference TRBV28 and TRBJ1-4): DVKVTQSSRYLVKRTGEKVFLECVQDMDHENMFWYRQDPGLGLRLIYFSYDVKMKEKGDIPEGYSVSREKKERFSLILESASTNQTSMYLCASSGDGTGLNEKLFFGSGTQLSVL.

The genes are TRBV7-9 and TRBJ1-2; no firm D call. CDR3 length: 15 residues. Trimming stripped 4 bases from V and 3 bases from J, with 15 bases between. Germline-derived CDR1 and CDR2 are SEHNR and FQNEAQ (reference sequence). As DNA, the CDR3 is TGTGCCAGCAGCTCCACTATGCGGCAAGACTATGGCTACACCTTC. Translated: CASSSTMRQDYGYTF. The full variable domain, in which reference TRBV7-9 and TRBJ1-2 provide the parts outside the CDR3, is DTGVSQNPRHKITKRGQNVTFRCDPISEHNRLYWYRQTLGQGPEFLTYFQNEAQLEKSRLLSDRFSAERPKGSFSTLEIQRTEQGDSAMYLCASSSTMRQDYGYTFGSGTRLTVV.

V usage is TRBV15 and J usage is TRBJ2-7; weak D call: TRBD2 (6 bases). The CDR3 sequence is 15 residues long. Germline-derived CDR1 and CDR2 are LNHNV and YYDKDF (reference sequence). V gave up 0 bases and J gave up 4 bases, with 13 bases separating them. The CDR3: CATSRDPIAGYEQYF. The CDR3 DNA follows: TGTGCCACCAGCAGAGATCCAATCGCGGGGTACGAGCAGTACTTC.

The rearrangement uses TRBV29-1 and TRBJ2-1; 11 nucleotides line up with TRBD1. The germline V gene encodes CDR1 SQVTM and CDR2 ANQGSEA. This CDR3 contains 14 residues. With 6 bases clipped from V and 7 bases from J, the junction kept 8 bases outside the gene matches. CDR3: CSVGGTGGANEQFF. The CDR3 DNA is TGCAGCGTGGGCGGGACAGGGGGAGCAAATGAGCAGTTCTTC.

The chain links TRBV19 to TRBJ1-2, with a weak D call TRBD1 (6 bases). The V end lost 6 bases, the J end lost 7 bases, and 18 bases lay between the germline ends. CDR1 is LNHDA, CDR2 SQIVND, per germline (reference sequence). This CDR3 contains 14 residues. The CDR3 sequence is CASSWGQGIGGYTF. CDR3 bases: TGTGCCAGTAGCTGGGGACAAGGGATTGGTGGCTACACCTTC.

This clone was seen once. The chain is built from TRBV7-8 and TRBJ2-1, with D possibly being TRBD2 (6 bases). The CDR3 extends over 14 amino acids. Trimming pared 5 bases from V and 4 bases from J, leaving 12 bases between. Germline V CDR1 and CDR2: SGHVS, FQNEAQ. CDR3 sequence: CASSPPGVYNEQFF. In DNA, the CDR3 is TGTGCCAGCAGCCCCCCGGGGGTTTACAATGAGCAGTTCTTC.

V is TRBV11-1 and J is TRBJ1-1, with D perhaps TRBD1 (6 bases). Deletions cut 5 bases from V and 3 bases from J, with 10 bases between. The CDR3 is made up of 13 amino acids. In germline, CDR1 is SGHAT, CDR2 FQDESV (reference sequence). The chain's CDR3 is CASSPYRDTEAFF. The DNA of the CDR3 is TGTGCCAGCAGCCCATACAGGGACACTGAAGCTTTCTTT.

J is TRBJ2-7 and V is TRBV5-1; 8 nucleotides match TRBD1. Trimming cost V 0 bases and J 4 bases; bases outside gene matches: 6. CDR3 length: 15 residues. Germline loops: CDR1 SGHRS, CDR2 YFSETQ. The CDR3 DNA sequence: TGCGCCAGCAGCTTGGGGACAGGGTCGGGATACGAGCAGTACTTC. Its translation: CASSLGTGSGYEQYF.

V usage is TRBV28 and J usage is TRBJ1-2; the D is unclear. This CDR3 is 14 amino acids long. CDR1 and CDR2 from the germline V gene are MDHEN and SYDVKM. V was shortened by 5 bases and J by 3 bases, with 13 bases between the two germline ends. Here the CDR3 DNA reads TGTGCCAGCAGTGGTCTACAGTTGGACTATGGCTACACCTTC. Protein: CASSGLQLDYGYTF.

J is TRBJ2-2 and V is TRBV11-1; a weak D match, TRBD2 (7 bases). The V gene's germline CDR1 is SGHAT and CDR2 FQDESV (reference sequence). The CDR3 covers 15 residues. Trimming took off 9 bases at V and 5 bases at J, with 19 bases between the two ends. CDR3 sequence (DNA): TGTGCCAGTTCCCATCGGGGGGCGCGGACCGGGGAGCTGTTTTTT. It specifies CASSHRGARTGELFF.

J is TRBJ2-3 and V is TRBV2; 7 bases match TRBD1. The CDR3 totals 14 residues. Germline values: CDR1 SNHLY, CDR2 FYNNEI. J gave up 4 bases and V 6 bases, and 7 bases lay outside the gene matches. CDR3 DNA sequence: TGTGCCAGCAGGAGGGGGCGCGAGGCAGATACGCAGTATTTT. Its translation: CASRRGREADTQYF.

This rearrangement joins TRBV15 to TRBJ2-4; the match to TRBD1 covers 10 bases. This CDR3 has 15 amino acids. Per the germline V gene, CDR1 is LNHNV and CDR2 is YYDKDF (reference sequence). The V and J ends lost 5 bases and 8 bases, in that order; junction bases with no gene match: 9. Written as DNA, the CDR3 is TGTGCCACCAGCGCACGACAGGGGGCATCGGACATTCAGTACTTC. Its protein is CATSARQGASDIQYF.

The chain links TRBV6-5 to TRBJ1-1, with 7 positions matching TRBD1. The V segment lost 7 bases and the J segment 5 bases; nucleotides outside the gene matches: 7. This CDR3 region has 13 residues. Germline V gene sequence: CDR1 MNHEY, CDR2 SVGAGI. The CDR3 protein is CASTWTGGTEAFF. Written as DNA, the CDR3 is TGTGCCAGCACTTGGACAGGAGGGACTGAAGCTTTCTTT.

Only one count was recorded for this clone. The CDR3 nucleotides are TGTGCCAGCAGCGGAGGCAGGACCCGGGGGACAGATACGCAGTATTTT. Protein: CASSGGRTRGTDTQYF. The chain uses TRBV9 and TRBJ2-3; D possibly corresponds to TRBD2 (6 bases). The CDR3 runs 16 residues. The V gene lost 3 bases and the J gene lost 3 bases, with 17 bases spanning the gap. Germline CDR1 reads SGDLS; CDR2 reads YYNGEE.

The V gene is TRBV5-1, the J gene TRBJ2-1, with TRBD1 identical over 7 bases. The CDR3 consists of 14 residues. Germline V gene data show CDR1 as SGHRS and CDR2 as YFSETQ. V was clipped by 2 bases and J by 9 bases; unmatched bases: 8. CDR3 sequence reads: CASSLRQGSSEQFF. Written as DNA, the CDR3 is TGCGCCAGCAGCTTAAGACAGGGTTCATCTGAGCAGTTCTTC.

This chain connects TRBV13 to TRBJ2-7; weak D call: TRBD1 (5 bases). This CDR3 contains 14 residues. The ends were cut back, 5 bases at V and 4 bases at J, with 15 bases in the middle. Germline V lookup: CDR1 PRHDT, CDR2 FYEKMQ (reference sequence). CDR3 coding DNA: TGTGCCAGCAGCGGGGCAAGGGCGTCATACGAGCAGTACTTC. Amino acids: CASSGARASYEQYF.

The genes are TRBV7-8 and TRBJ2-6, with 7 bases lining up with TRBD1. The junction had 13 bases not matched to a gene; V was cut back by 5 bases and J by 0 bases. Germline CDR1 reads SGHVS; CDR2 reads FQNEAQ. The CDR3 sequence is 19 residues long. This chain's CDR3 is CASSPRPPGQTSGANVLTF. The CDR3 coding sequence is TGTGCCAGCAGCCCACGCCCTCCGGGACAGACCTCTGGGGCCAACGTCCTGACTTTC.

CDR3: CASSGTGSSSYNEQFF. The CDR3 bases are TGTGCCAGCAGTGGGACAGGAAGTAGCTCCTACAATGAGCAGTTCTTC. This sequence joins TRBV25-1 and TRBJ2-1; 7 bases line up with TRBD1. The CDR3 is 16 amino acids. The ends lost 4 bases at V and 0 bases at J; junction bases unmatched: 6. CDR1 is MGHDK and CDR2 is SYGVNS in the germline V gene.

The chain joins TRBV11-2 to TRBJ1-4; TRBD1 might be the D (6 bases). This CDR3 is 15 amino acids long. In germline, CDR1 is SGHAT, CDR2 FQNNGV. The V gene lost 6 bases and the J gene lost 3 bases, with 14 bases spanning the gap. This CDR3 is CASSGRGMPNEKLFF. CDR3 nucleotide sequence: TGTGCCAGCAGTGGAAGGGGGATGCCTAATGAAAAACTGTTTTTT.

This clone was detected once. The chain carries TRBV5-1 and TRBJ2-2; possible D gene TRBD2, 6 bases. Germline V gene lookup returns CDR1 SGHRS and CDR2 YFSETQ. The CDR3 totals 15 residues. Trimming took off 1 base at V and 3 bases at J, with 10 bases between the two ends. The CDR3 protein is CASSLKAGYTGELFF. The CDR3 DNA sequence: TGCGCCAGCAGCTTGAAGGCGGGGTACACCGGGGAGCTGTTTTTT.

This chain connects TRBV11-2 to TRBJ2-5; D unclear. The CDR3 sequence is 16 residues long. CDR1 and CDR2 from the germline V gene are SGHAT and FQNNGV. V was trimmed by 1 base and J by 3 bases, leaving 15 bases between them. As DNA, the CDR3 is TGTGCCAGCAGCTTAGCTCGGTCCAGCACTAAAGAGACCCAGTACTTC. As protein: CASSLARSSTKETQYF. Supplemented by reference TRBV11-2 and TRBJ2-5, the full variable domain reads EAGVAQSPRYKIIEKRQSVAFWCNPISGHATLYWYQQILGQGPKLLIQFQNNGVVDDSQLPKDRFSAERLKGVDSTLKIQPAKLEDSAVYLCASSLARSSTKETQYFGPGTRLLVL.

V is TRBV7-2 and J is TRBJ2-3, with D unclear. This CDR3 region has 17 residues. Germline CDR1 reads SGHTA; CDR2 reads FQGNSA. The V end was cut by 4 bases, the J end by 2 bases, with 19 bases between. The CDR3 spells CASSSYPPTFSTDTQYF. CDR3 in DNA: TGTGCCAGCAGCTCTTACCCCCCGACATTTTCCACAGATACGCAGTATTTT.

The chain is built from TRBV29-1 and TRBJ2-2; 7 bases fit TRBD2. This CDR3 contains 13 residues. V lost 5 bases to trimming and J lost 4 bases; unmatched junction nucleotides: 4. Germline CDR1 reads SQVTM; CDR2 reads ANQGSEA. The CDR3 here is CSVTGLRTGELFF. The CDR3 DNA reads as TGCAGCGTTACGGGACTACGCACCGGGGAGCTGTTTTTT.

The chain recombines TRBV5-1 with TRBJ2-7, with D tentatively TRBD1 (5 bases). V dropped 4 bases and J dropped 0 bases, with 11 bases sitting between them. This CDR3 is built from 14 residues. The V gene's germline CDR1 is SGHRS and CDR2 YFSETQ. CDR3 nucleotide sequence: TGCGCCAGCAGCCGACAGACAGCCTCCTACGAGCAGTACTTC. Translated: CASSRQTASYEQYF.

The CDR3 sequence: CASSIGGEIYEQYF. The CDR3 DNA sequence: TGTGCCAGTAGTATAGGGGGCGAGATCTACGAGCAGTACTTC. The chain uses TRBV19 and TRBJ2-7; possibly TRBD1 for D (5 bases). V was cut by 1 base and J by 3 bases, with 10 bases left in between. Per the germline V gene, CDR1 is LNHDA and CDR2 is SQIVND (reference sequence). This CDR3 has 14 amino acids.

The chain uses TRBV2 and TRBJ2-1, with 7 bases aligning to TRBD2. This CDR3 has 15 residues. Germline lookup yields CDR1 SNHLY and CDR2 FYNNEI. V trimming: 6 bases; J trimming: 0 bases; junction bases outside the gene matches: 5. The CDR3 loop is CASRPERGSYNEQFF. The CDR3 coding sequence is TGTGCCAGCAGACCCGAGCGGGGCTCCTACAATGAGCAGTTCTTC.

DNA of the CDR3: TGTGCCAGCAGCTTAGGGACACAGGGGTATGGCTACACCTTC. Its translation: CASSLGTQGYGYTF. V and J are TRBV7-9 and TRBJ1-2; 7 nucleotides align to TRBD1. Per germline, CDR1 SEHNR and CDR2 FQNEAQ (reference sequence). This CDR3 is 14 amino acids long. V gave up 1 base and J gave up 5 bases; unmatched junction bases: 4.